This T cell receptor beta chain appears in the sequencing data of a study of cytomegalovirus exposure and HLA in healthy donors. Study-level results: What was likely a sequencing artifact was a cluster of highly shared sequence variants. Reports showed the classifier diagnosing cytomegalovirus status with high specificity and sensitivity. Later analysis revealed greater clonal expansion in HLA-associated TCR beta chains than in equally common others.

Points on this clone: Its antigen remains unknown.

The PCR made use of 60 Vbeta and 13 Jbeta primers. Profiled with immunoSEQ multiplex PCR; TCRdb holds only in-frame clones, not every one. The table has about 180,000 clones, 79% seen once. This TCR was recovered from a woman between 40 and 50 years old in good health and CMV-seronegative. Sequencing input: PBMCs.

The CDR3 protein is CASSMGLARQETQYF. The DNA of the CDR3 is TGTGCCAGCAGTATGGGACTAGCGCGACAAGAGACCCAGTACTTC. The chain has TRBV2 and TRBJ2-5; 10 bases are shared with TRBD2. The junction had 5 bases not matched to a gene; V was cut back by 5 bases and J by 2 bases. CDR3 length equals 15 residues. Germline V CDR1 and CDR2: SNHLY, FYNNEI.